This T cell receptor beta chain was sequenced during a study of blood T cell repertoires in COVID-19. Study-wide background: Researchers got acute and convalescent COVID-19 samples from the United States, Italy and Spain. Sample material is recorded as cDNA or gDNA derived from T cells, B-cell-depleted T cells, or PBMCs.

Grouping used clinical history reported by participants in a survey and questionnaire. CDR3 size: 15 residues. Trimming cost V 5 bases and J 2 bases; bases outside gene matches: 5. Germline V gene sequence: CDR1 LGHDT, CDR2 YNNKEL (reference sequence). Assay used: immunoSEQ multiplex PCR; TCRdb lists only in-frame clones, some missing. Among about 63,000 clones listed, around 80% were seen once. This sequence joins TRBV3-1 (or the pseudogene TRBV3-2) and TRBJ1-3; 8 bases line up with TRBD1. The specimen was PBMCs or T cells enriched from blood (not recorded which). The receptor was isolated from a woman in her 40s with acute COVID-19. CDR3 nucleotides: TGTGCCAGCAGCACGCGGACAGGGACTGGAAACACCATATATTTT. The encoded protein is CASSTRTGTGNTIYF.